This T cell receptor beta chain was obtained from a study of control samples from healthy donors and cancer patients. This clone occurred a few times. The CDR3 runs 15 residues. The V segment lost 3 bases and the J segment 4 bases; nucleotides outside the gene matches: 7. CDR1 and CDR2 from the germline V gene are SGHVS and FQNEAQ. Sequencing was performed with immunoSEQ multiplex PCR; in TCRdb, only in-frame clones are kept and a portion is missing. The sample yields 90,000 to 150,000 clones, about 86% seen once. The gene calls are TRBV7-8 and TRBJ2-3; 7 positions match TRBD2. The clonotype originates from a man in his thirties or forties in good health. The source material was blood. In DNA, the CDR3 is TGTGCCAGCAGCTTGGGGGGGGGTTACGCAGATACGCAGTATTTT. It specifies CASSLGGGYADTQYF.